The 6 T cell receptor beta chains listed next were all sequenced from one sample in a study of blood T cells in healthy people across ages. A second roughly 6 to 11 cycle PCR used barcoded and J-beta primers. MiXCR, applied by TCRdb to the 5' RACE reads, yields one record per CDR3 protein. The sample includes approximately 790,000 distinct CDR3 sequences, around 62% of them seen just once. The specimen was blood. These receptors all come from a man aged 25-45 years in good health.

This chain connects TRBV29-1 to TRBJ2-5; D unresolved. The germline CDR1 and CDR2 sequences are SQVTM and ANQGSEA. CDR3 length: 12 amino acids. Trimming removed 7 bases from V and 2 bases from J, with 11 bases in between. In DNA, the CDR3 is TGCAGCGGTATTGGGCAGCAAGAGACCCAGTACTTC. Residues: CSGIGQQETQYF.

The genes are TRBV12-3 or TRBV12-4 and TRBJ2-3; 10 positions agree with TRBD2. Unmatched junction bases numbered 21, after V lost 7 bases and J lost 2 bases. This CDR3 has 20 residues. CDR3 region: CASILSGGTTFYYFTDTQYF. For the CDR3, the DNA is TGTGCCAGCATTCTTAGCGGGGGGACGACCTTTTACTATTTCACAGATACGCAGTATTTT.

J is TRBJ2-7 and V is TRBV20-1; D might be TRBD2 (7 bases). From germline, CDR1 is DFQATT and CDR2 SNEGSKA (reference sequence). V lost 7 bases and J lost 4, with 20 bases in between. The CDR3 length is 14 residues. As DNA, the CDR3 is TGCAGTGTCCTGGAGGGGGGGTTAGGGTACGAGCAGTACTTC. Translated: CSVLEGGLGYEQYF.

The chain couples TRBV9 to TRBJ2-2; 9 bases line up with TRBD1. J was trimmed by 8 bases and V by 4 bases; bases with no gene match: 9. The CDR3 is 15 amino acids. Germline lookup yields CDR1 SGDLS and CDR2 YYNGEE. CDR3 in amino acids: CASSYGQGNLGELFF. CDR3 bases: TGTGCCAGCAGCTATGGACAGGGGAATCTGGGGGAGCTGTTTTTT.

The CDR3 protein is CASSLTAYSYEQYF. DNA for the CDR3: TGCGCCAGCAGCCTAACAGCCTACTCCTACGAGCAGTACTTC. This chain connects TRBV4-1 to TRBJ2-4; D is ambiguous. The J call may be in error: the DNA end matches TRBJ2-7 better. The CDR3 extends over 14 amino acids. The V gene's germline CDR1 is MGHRA and CDR2 YSYEKL.

The genes are TRBV10-3 and TRBJ1-1, with a possible D match to TRBD1 (5 bases). The CDR3 sequence is 13 residues long. The ends were cut back, 4 bases at V and 5 bases at J, with 11 bases in the middle. Germline V gene data show CDR1 as ENHRY and CDR2 as SYGVKD. The CDR3 DNA is TGTGCCATCAGTGGCAGGGCCCCGACTGAAGCTTTCTTT. Its protein is CAISGRAPTEAFF.